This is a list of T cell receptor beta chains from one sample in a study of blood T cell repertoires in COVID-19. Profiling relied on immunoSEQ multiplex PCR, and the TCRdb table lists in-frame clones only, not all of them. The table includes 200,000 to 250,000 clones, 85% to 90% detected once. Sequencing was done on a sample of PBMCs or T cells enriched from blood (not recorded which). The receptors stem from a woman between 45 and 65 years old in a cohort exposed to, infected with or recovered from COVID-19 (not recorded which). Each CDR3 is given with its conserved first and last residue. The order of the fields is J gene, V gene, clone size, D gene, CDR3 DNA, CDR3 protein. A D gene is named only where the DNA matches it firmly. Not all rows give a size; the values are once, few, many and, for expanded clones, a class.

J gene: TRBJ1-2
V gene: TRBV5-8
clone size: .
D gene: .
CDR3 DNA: TGTGCCAGCAGCCCTTTTGGCACGCCAGTCAATGGCTACACCTTC
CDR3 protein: CASSPFGTPVNGYTF

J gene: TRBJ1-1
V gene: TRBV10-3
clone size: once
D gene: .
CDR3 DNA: TGTGCCATCAGTGAGTCGGGCGGGGAAGCTTTCTTT
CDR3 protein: CAISESGGEAFF

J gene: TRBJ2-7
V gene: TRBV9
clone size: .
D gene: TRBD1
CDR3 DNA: TGTGCCAGCAGCGCGGGACAGGGGGAGTTCGAGCAGTACTTC
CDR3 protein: CASSAGQGEFEQYF

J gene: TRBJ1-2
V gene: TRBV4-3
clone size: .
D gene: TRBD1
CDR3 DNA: TGCGCCAGCAGCCAAGATGCCAGGGGGTCGGATGGCTACACCTTC
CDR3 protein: CASSQDARGSDGYTF

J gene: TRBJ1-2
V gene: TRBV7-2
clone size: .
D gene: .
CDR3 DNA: TGTGCCAGCAGCGCCGGGACAATGGGTGGCTACACCTTC
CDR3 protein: CASSAGTMGGYTF

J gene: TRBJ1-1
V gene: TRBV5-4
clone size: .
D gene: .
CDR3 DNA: TGTGCCAGCAGCTTGGCCAGGAACACTGAAGCTTTCTTT
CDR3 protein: CASSLARNTEAFF

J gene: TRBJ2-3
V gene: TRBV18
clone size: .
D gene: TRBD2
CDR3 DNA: TGTGCCAGCTCACCGAGACTAGCGGGGGGAACCGATACGCAGTATTTT
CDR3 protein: CASSPRLAGGTDTQYF

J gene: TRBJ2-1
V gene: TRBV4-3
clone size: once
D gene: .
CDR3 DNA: TGCGCCAGCAGCCAAGATCTCCGGGCAGGGTATGGTAATGAGCAGTTCTTC
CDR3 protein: CASSQDLRAGYGNEQFF

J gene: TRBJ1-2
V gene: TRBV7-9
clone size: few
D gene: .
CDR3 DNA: TGTGCCAGCAGCCCTCCCTCGGGCTATGGCTACACCTTC
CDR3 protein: CASSPPSGYGYTF

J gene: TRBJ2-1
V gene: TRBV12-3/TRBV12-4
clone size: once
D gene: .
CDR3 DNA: TGTGCCAGCAGTTCTTCCGCTGGCGAGCAGTTCTTC
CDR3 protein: CASSSSAGEQFF

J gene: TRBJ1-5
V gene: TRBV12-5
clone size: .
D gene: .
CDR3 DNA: TGTGCTAGTGGCCCCGGAGGGAATCAGCCCCAGCATTTT
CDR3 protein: CASGPGGNQPQHF

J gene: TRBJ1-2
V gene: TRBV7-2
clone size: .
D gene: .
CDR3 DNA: TGTGCCAGCAGCTCAAGCCCCGCGGGGGGCTATGGCTACACCTTC
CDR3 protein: CASSSSPAGGYGYTF